Presented here are 28 T cell receptor beta chains from one specimen sequenced in a study of vaccination and CD4 T cells after COVID-19. Treatment specified: roughly 10-day PBMC culture with coronavirus spike peptide pools or control peptides (ViraFEST assay). Cultured CD4+ T-cell DNA underwent Oncomine TCR Beta short-read sequencing. Via MiXCR, TCRdb re-called the PCR reads, giving one row per CDR3 protein. The sample shows 19,000 or so distinct CDR3 sequences, almost 40% of them seen only once. Their specific antigens are unknown. The specimen was CD4+ T cells from blood, cultured in vitro. The receptors stem from a human donor who had recovered from COVID-19.

This chain joins TRBV2 and TRBJ1-1; TRBD1 agrees at 8 bases. The J segment lost 4 bases and the V segment lost 6 bases, leaving 7 bases of the junction unmatched. The length of the CDR3 is 14 residues. CDR1 and CDR2 from the germline V gene are SNHLY and FYNNEI. The CDR3 region has the DNA TGTGCCAGCAGCTTTCAGGGGGCTGGCACTGAAGCTTTCTTT. Translating it yields CASSFQGAGTEAFF.

This clonotype is medium-sized within its sample. The rearrangement links TRBV7-2 to TRBJ1-3; D gene unclear. The CDR3 is made up of 14 amino acids. Germline lookup yields CDR1 SGHTA and CDR2 FQGNSA. V lost 0 bases, J lost 2 bases, and 5 bases lay in between. CDR3 bases: TGTGCCAGCAGCTTAGCAGTAGCTGGAAACACCATATATTTT. Translation: CASSLAVAGNTIYF.

In its sample, this clonotype was seen a few times. One junction end disagrees with the germline gene, perhaps due to a read error. The chain recombines TRBV5-1 with TRBJ2-7; possible D gene TRBD1, 6 bases. The CDR3 totals 13 residues. Germline CDR1 is SGHRS and CDR2 is YFSETQ. In DNA form, the CDR3 reads TGCGCCAGCAGCCTAACGACCGGACAGCATGGGATGTTC. This codes for CASSLTTGQHGMF.

The V call is TRBV28, the J call TRBJ1-2; D ambiguous. CDR1 is MDHEN, CDR2 SYDVKM, per germline. Trimming shortened V by 5 bases and J by 1 base, and 5 bases separated the two germline ends. CDR3 length equals 12 residues. The CDR3 reads CASSVLNYGYTF. CDR3 nucleotides: TGTGCCAGCAGTGTCCTTAACTATGGCTACACCTTC.

This chain joins TRBV7-3 and TRBJ2-5, with TRBD2 matching over 9 bases. Unmatched junction bases numbered 12, after V lost 5 bases and J lost 5 bases. Per the germline V gene, CDR1 is SGHTA and CDR2 is FQGTGA. This CDR3 spans 16 amino acids. In DNA form, the CDR3 reads TGTGCCAGCAGCCCGGTCAGCGGGAGGAAGGGGGAGACCCAGTACTTC. This gives the protein CASSPVSGRKGETQYF.

The genes are TRBV20-1 and TRBJ1-5, with TRBD1 as a possible D gene (5 bases). With 0 bases removed from V and 2 bases from J, the gap between germline ends came to 14 bases. CDR1 and CDR2 from the germline V gene are DFQATT and SNEGSKA (reference sequence). The CDR3 is made up of 16 amino acids. Here the CDR3 reads CSARDLRGMGNQPQHF. The CDR3 nucleotides read TGCAGTGCTAGAGATCTCCGGGGGATGGGCAATCAGCCCCAGCATTTT.

The DNA of the CDR3 is TGCAGTGCTAGAAGGGGGGCGCAGGACACTGAAGCTTTCTTT. It codes for CSARRGAQDTEAFF. The rearrangement uses TRBV20-1 and TRBJ1-1, with a tentative D call TRBD1 (6 bases). Germline CDR1 reads DFQATT; CDR2 reads SNEGSKA (reference sequence). Trimming took 2 bases from V and 3 from J, leaving 13 bases between them. The CDR3 covers 14 residues.

The chain employs TRBV5-6 and TRBJ2-7; D is unclear. The length of the CDR3 is 13 residues. Germline CDR1 and CDR2: SGHDT and YYEEEE. V was pared by 4 bases and J by 5 bases, with 13 bases between. CDR3 DNA sequence: TGTGCCAGCAGCCTGGCCCGCCGGAACGAGCAGTACTTC. Protein product: CASSLARRNEQYF.

This clonotype occurred a few times. The rearrangement joins TRBV18 to TRBJ2-5, with D possibly being TRBD1 (6 bases). The CDR3 is 13 amino acids. CDR1 KGHSH and CDR2 LQKENI come from the germline V gene. V dropped 2 bases and J dropped 5 bases, with 9 bases sitting between them. As DNA, the CDR3 is TGTGCCAGCTCACCAGGGCAGGGGGAGACCCAGTACTTC. Translated: CASSPGQGETQYF.

This clonotype has only one observation. The J gene is TRBJ2-7, the V gene TRBV20-1; 7 bases match TRBD1. CDR1 DFQATT and CDR2 SNEGSKA come from the germline V gene (reference sequence). After removal of 4 bases from V and 1 base from J, the junction contained 4 bases not matched to a gene. This CDR3 contains 13 residues. DNA for the CDR3: TGCAGTGCTATTAGGGACAGTTCCTACGAGCAGTACTTC. It encodes CSAIRDSSYEQYF.

The chain couples TRBV5-8 to TRBJ2-3; no clear D. Germline CDR1 is SGHTS and CDR2 is YDEGEE. V lost 1 base and J lost 0, with 6 bases in between. CDR3 size: 14 residues. CDR3 residues: CASSLWISTDTQYF. The CDR3 DNA follows: TGTGCCAGCAGCTTGTGGATAAGCACAGATACGCAGTATTTT.

By frequency in the sample, this clonotype is large. V is TRBV7-9 and J is TRBJ2-1; D call uncertain. The CDR3 is made up of 15 amino acids. Germline loops: CDR1 SEHNR, CDR2 FQNEAQ (reference sequence). Trimming removed 0 bases at V and 4 bases at J, with 10 bases between. CDR3 in amino acids: CASSLAGLGYNEQFF. DNA of the CDR3: TGTGCCAGCAGCTTAGCGGGTCTAGGATACAATGAGCAGTTCTTC.

The V gene is TRBV24-1, the J gene TRBJ2-3; no clear D gene. The germline V and J ends were trimmed by 3 bases and 3 bases, with 12 bases remaining between them. Germline CDR1 and CDR2: KGHDR and SFDVKD. CDR3 length: 15 residues. DNA for the CDR3: TGTGCCACCAGTGATCAAAGCGTGCTGACAGATACGCAGTATTTT. Protein sequence: CATSDQSVLTDTQYF.

This clonotype was seen only a few times. J is TRBJ2-2 and V is TRBV29-1, with 7 bases matching TRBD2. The trim removed 4 bases at V and 6 bases at J, leaving 2 bases unmatched. The V gene's germline CDR1 is SQVTM and CDR2 ANQGSEA. The CDR3 runs 12 residues. In DNA form, the CDR3 reads TGCAGCGTTGGACTAGCCCCCGGGGAGCTGTTTTTT. Its translation: CSVGLAPGELFF.

The chain employs TRBV12-3 or TRBV12-4 and TRBJ2-7; no clear D gene. There are 13 residues in the CDR3. V was trimmed by 2 bases and J by 7 bases, leaving 12 bases between them. The CDR3 DNA reads TGTGCCAGCAGTTTAAGAAAGGCCGGGGAGCAGTACTTC. Its translation: CASSLRKAGEQYF.

This rearrangement joins TRBV7-9 to TRBJ2-4; weak D call: TRBD2 (5 bases). Germline V gene sequence: CDR1 SEHNR, CDR2 FQNEAQ (reference sequence). The CDR3 is 12 residues long. V was shortened by 10 bases and J by 5 bases, with 12 bases between the two germline ends. DNA of the CDR3: TGTGCCACAACCGCGAGGGAAAACATTCAGTACTTC. This sequence encodes CATTARENIQYF.

This clonotype was detected only a few times. This chain uses TRBV30 with TRBJ2-5, with D tentatively TRBD2 (5 bases). V gave up 5 bases and J gave up 3 bases, with 10 bases separating them. This CDR3 is built from 12 residues. CDR1 and CDR2 (germline): GTSNPN, SVGIG (reference sequence). CDR3 loop: CAWGPGKETQYF. The CDR3 nucleotides are TGTGCCTGGGGTCCCGGGAAAGAGACCCAGTACTTC.

J is TRBJ2-1 and V is TRBV2; TRBD1 matches 7 bases. From germline, CDR1 is SNHLY and CDR2 FYNNEI. This CDR3 contains 16 residues. Trimming at V came to 5 bases and at J to 1 base, leaving 8 bases not matched to a gene. The CDR3 nucleotides read TGTGCCAGCAGTTTACAGGGGAAAATGTCCTACAATGAGCAGTTCTTC. This translates into CASSLQGKMSYNEQFF.

This sequence joins TRBV6-5 and TRBJ2-6, with D hard to call. The V gene lost 2 bases and the J gene lost 2 bases, with 7 bases spanning the gap. The CDR3 has 15 amino acids. Per germline, CDR1 MNHEY and CDR2 SVGAGI. The CDR3 loop is CASSYLAAGANVLTF. The CDR3 coding sequence is TGTGCCAGCAGTTACCTCGCAGCTGGGGCCAACGTCCTGACTTTC.

This chain links TRBV6-1 with TRBJ1-1, with D unclear. The V gene's germline CDR1 is MNHNS and CDR2 SASEGT. The V end was cut by 4 bases, the J end by 4 bases, with 13 bases between. CDR3 length equals 14 residues. The CDR3 reads CASSAEGLSTEAFF. CDR3 coding DNA: TGTGCCAGCAGTGCAGAGGGTCTGAGCACTGAAGCTTTCTTT.

This sequence joins TRBV20-1 and TRBJ2-5; D gene unclear. CDR1 is DFQATT and CDR2 is SNEGSKA in the germline V gene (reference sequence). V dropped 6 bases and J dropped 2 bases, with 16 bases sitting between them. The CDR3 sequence is 14 residues long. The CDR3 nucleotides are TGCAGTGCCCGCACCCTGGGCAGACAAGAGACCCAGTACTTC. Protein product: CSARTLGRQETQYF.

The count of this clonotype is one. The CDR3 protein is CASSPVLSSGENTGELFF. The CDR3 DNA sequence: TGTGCCAGCAGTCCAGTACTCTCTAGCGGGGAAAACACCGGGGAGCTGTTTTTT. J is TRBJ2-2 and V is TRBV12-3 or TRBV12-4; 9 bases fit TRBD2. CDR3 length: 18 residues. The trim removed 5 bases at V and 2 bases at J, leaving 12 bases unmatched.

The chain carries TRBV10-3 and TRBJ2-3, with 9 bases aligning to TRBD1. CDR1 ENHRY and CDR2 SYGVKD come from the germline V gene. The CDR3 length is 16 residues. The V segment lost 6 bases and the J segment 2 bases; nucleotides outside the gene matches: 9. For the CDR3, the DNA is TGTGCCATCAGAGAGCCTACAGGGGGCCACACAGATACGCAGTATTTT. Protein sequence: CAIREPTGGHTDTQYF.

This clonotype has more than one count but fewer than ten. V and J are TRBV6-5 and TRBJ2-5; D may be TRBD2 (6 bases). Per the germline V gene, CDR1 is MNHEY and CDR2 is SVGAGI. V lost 2 bases and J 2 bases, leaving 18 bases between the germline ends. CDR3 size: 17 residues. CDR3 coding DNA: TGTGCCAGCAGTTACGGGACTTCCACGAAATTACAAGAGACCCAGTACTTC. This sequence encodes CASSYGTSTKLQETQYF.

This rearrangement joins TRBV7-9 to TRBJ1-3; D remains ambiguous. Between the trimmed V and J ends, which lost 5 bases and 4 bases, there was a span of 15 bases. CDR3 length: 15 residues. Per germline, CDR1 SEHNR and CDR2 FQNEAQ (reference sequence). The CDR3, as DNA: TGTGCCAGCAGCCCCCGGGCTCGGGAAGGAAACACCATATATTTT. Translation gives CASSPRAREGNTIYF. The entire variable domain, with the rest obtained from reference TRBV7-9 and TRBJ1-3, is as follows: DTGVSQNPRHKITKRGQNVTFRCDPISEHNRLYWYRQTLGQGPEFLTYFQNEAQLEKSRLLSDRFSAERPKGSFSTLEIQRTEQGDSAMYLCASSPRAREGNTIYFGEGSWLTVV.

The rearrangement uses TRBV5-6 and TRBJ2-5; 10 bases agree with TRBD2. Germline assignment: CDR1 SGHDT and CDR2 YYEEEE. The CDR3 has 16 residues. V shed 4 bases and J 1 base; nucleotides not matched to a gene: 7. CDR3 protein: CASSLPGLAIQETQYF. CDR3 DNA sequence: TGTGCCAGCAGCCTTCCGGGACTAGCGATCCAAGAGACCCAGTACTTC.

In this sample, this clonotype turned up once. V usage is TRBV6-2 or TRBV6-3 and J usage is TRBJ2-7, with 15 bases lining up with TRBD2. The V gene end was trimmed by 0 bases and the J gene end by 0 bases; junction bases not matched to a gene: 3. CDR3 size: 18 residues. CDR1 and CDR2 from the germline V gene are MNHEY and SVGEGT. CDR3 DNA sequence: TGTGCCAGCAGTTACTCGACGGGACTAGCGGGAGGCTCCTACGAGCAGTACTTC. Its protein is CASSYSTGLAGGSYEQYF.

This chain connects TRBV10-3 to TRBJ2-7; D is possibly TRBD1 (6 bases). This CDR3 spans 13 amino acids. Trimming cost V 6 bases and J 3 bases, with 12 bases left between them. Germline V gives CDR1 ENHRY, CDR2 SYGVKD. CDR3: CAIRKDRDYEQYF. For the CDR3, the DNA is TGTGCCATCAGGAAGGACAGAGACTACGAGCAGTACTTC.